This TCR beta chain derives from a study of cytomegalovirus exposure and HLA in healthy donors. This CDR3 spans 12 amino acids. Germline CDR1 is ENHRY and CDR2 is SYGVKD. With 2 bases removed from V and 4 bases from J, the gap between germline ends came to 5 bases. PCR used 60 Vbeta primers and 13 Jbeta primers. Assay: immunoSEQ multiplex PCR; the TCRdb copy retains only in-frame clones and omits some. The sample lists about 150,000 clones; roughly 66% were seen once. The sequence derives from a woman between 18 and 30 years old in good health and CMV-seronegative. Sequencing was done on a sample of PBMCs. V usage is TRBV10-3 and J usage is TRBJ1-2, with D hard to call. The CDR3 reads CAISEAPYGYTF. The CDR3 bases are TGTGCCATCAGTGAGGCGCCCTATGGCTACACCTTC.